Shown below are 8 T cell receptor beta chains from a single sample sequenced in a study of beta chain features in type 1 diabetes. Study outcomes and limitations: In all four CD4+ subsets, TCRB CDR3 length was significantly, moderately reduced in type 1 diabetes.

The investigators reverse transcribed all of the isolated RNA, so they sequenced expressed TCRB transcripts. Here immunoSEQ multiplex PCR was the method, and the copy in TCRdb shows in-frame clones only, minus some. This table holds about 240,000 clones, approximately 15% found once. Their cognate antigens are unknown. Sequencing input: naive CD4+ T cells from blood. Every receptor here comes from a young man with type 1 diabetes.

This clone was detected a few times. This chain joins TRBV7-2 and TRBJ2-1; 12 bases align to TRBD2. The J segment lost 10 bases and the V segment lost 0 bases, leaving 1 base of the junction unmatched. This CDR3 comprises 14 residues. The V gene's germline CDR1 is SGHTA and CDR2 FQGNSA. In DNA, the CDR3 is TGTGCCAGCAGCTTAGCCGGGACTAGCGGGGAGCAGTTCTTC. Protein: CASSLAGTSGEQFF.

This clone was observed a few times. The chain recombines TRBV19 with TRBJ2-1; TRBD2 is a possible D gene (6 bases). Per germline, CDR1 LNHDA and CDR2 SQIVND (reference sequence). This CDR3 region has 15 residues. Trimming shortened V by 7 bases and J by 3 bases, and 16 bases separated the two germline ends. The CDR3 region is CASTVSGDYYNEQFF. CDR3 DNA sequence: TGTGCCAGTACGGTTTCGGGAGACTACTACAATGAGCAGTTCTTC.

The CDR3 is CASSLDSGPYNEQFF. Written as DNA, the CDR3 is TGTGCCAGCAGCTTAGACAGCGGCCCCTACAATGAGCAGTTCTTC. The chain recombines TRBV7-9 with TRBJ2-1; maybe TRBD2 (5 bases). The V gene's germline CDR1 is SEHNR and CDR2 FQNEAQ (reference sequence). The CDR3 covers 15 residues. The V end lost 1 base, the J end lost 2 bases, and 9 bases lay between the germline ends. The variable domain in full, with the rest retrieved from reference TRBV7-9 and TRBJ2-1, is DTGVSQNPRHKITKRGQNVTFRCDPISEHNRLYWYRQTLGQGPEFLTYFQNEAQLEKSRLLSDRFSAERPKGSFSTLEIQRTEQGDSAMYLCASSLDSGPYNEQFFGPGTRLTVL.

This clone was seen a few times. The chain is built from TRBV15 and TRBJ2-7; maybe TRBD1 (6 bases). V lost 2 bases to trimming and J lost 1 base, with 12 bases between them. Germline assignment: CDR1 LNHNV and CDR2 YYDKDF (reference sequence). The length of the CDR3 is 15 residues. For the CDR3, the DNA is TGTGCCACCAGCAGAAGGACAGACGGGTCCTACGAGCAGTACTTC. This encodes CATSRRTDGSYEQYF.

The rearrangement links TRBV23-1 to TRBJ1-5, with D possibly matching TRBD1 (5 bases). TRBV23-1 is designated an ORF whose function remains uncertain. Trimming pared 7 bases from V and 2 bases from J, leaving 15 bases between. This CDR3 comprises 15 residues. CDR3 DNA sequence: TGCGCCAGCACCCAAGACAGTCGGGGCAATCAGCCCCAGCATTTT. It specifies CASTQDSRGNQPQHF.

In this sample, this clone turned up a few times. CDR3 nucleotides: TGTGCCAGCAGCCCCCGTGGTGATGGTAGCGGGTTTAGCTCCTACAATGAGCAGTTCTTC. Protein sequence: CASSPRGDGSGFSSYNEQFF. V gene TRBV9 combines with J gene TRBJ2-1; 7 bases fit TRBD2. Germline CDR1 and CDR2: SGDLS and YYNGEE. This CDR3 is built from 20 residues. Germline trimming cut 4 bases from V and 0 bases from J; bases unmatched to any gene: 19.

The genes are TRBV6-5 and TRBJ2-1, with D possibly TRBD2 on 5 matching bases. V lost 6 bases to trimming and J lost 8 bases, with 20 bases between them. Germline CDR1 is MNHEY and CDR2 is SVGAGI. CDR3 length: 15 residues. The CDR3 sequence is CASRTKHRGRDEQFF. CDR3 DNA sequence: TGTGCCAGCAGGACTAAGCATCGGGGTAGGGATGAGCAGTTCTTC.

Only a few counts were recorded for this clone. The rearrangement uses TRBV9 and TRBJ1-2; D gene ambiguous. Trimming cost V 0 bases and J 4 bases, with 10 bases left between them. This CDR3 has 14 residues. Germline V gene data show CDR1 as SGDLS and CDR2 as YYNGEE. The CDR3 region has the DNA TGTGCCAGCAGCGTAGGTGTGGGCGCCTATGGCTACACCTTC. It yields the protein CASSVGVGAYGYTF.